This T cell receptor beta chain was retrieved from a study of PD-1 blockade in mismatch repair-deficient tumors. Study-wide background: Patients had approximately 11 mismatch repair-deficient cancer types and were previously treated and progressing. Whole-study findings and limits: Tumor-resident clones, often undetectable pretreatment in blood, expanded then contracted after pembrolizumab.

The assay was immunoSEQ multiplex PCR, and TCRdb's table has in-frame clones only and misses some. This repertoire shows some 84,000 clones, roughly 80% found once; its top ten account for about 2.6%. Note on this clone: What it recognizes is unknown.

PCR or immunohistochemistry showed mismatch repair deficiency in every enrolled patient. TCR sequencing covered a few patients who responded to pembrolizumab. The V gene's germline CDR1 is SGHNT and CDR2 YENEEA. Trimming cost V 2 bases and J 7 bases, with 12 bases left between them. CDR3 length: 14 amino acids. The specimen comprised peripheral blood, sampled 12 weeks after starting pembrolizumab. The chain joins TRBV11-3 to TRBJ2-1; perhaps TRBD2 as D (6 bases). The clonotype comes from an adult with mismatch repair-deficient cancer. CDR3 residues: CASSLLPGVNEQFF. CDR3 sequence (DNA): TGTGCCAGCAGCTTACTGCCGGGGGTAAATGAGCAGTTCTTC.